One sample yielded the 9 T cell receptor beta chains listed below, sequenced in a study of lymphopenia after photon versus proton radiotherapy. This table comes from immunoSEQ multiplex PCR, and its TCRdb copy is limited to in-frame clones, with some not included. Of roughly 30,000 clones in the sample, around 82% are singletons; the top ten hold under 35%. This material consisted of peripheral blood, taken from a patient treated with photon-based radiotherapy. The receptors were sampled from a middle-aged man with gastric cancer.

The chain combines TRBV19 with TRBJ2-7; maybe TRBD1 (5 bases). CDR1 LNHDA and CDR2 SQIVND come from the germline V gene (reference sequence). There are 13 residues in the CDR3. The V end lost 3 bases, the J end lost 3 bases, and 9 bases lay between the germline ends. Written as DNA, the CDR3 is TGTGCCAGTAGTATCCGGCAGGGCTACGAGCAGTACTTC. Amino acids: CASSIRQGYEQYF.

Only a few counts were recorded for this clone. In nucleotides, the CDR3 is TGTGCCAGCAGGCGGGGAGATAATTCACCCCTCCACTTT. Amino acid sequence: CASRRGDNSPLHF. The chain couples TRBV27 to TRBJ1-6; no firm D call. V gave up 6 bases and J gave up 5 bases, with 8 bases separating them. The CDR3 covers 13 residues. Looked up from germline, CDR1 is MNHEY and CDR2 is SMNVEV (reference sequence).

Only one count was recorded for this clone. The V call is TRBV7-6, the J call TRBJ2-1; D unclear. The germline V and J ends were trimmed by 1 base and 9 bases, with 13 bases remaining between them. The CDR3 contains 14 residues. Germline CDR1 SGHVS, CDR2 FNYEAQ. In DNA, the CDR3 is TGTGCCAGCAGCTTAGTTCCGACCCAAGGTGAGCAGTTCTTC. Translated: CASSLVPTQGEQFF.

The count of this clone is one. Here the CDR3 omits its conserved ending phenylalanine or tryptophan, so a read error is the likely source. It is unclear where the CDR3 begins or ends on the DNA, so no DNA is shown, and the CDR3 is as TCRdb lists it. The rearrangement uses TRBV5-6 and TRBJ2-7; the table calls TRBD1, which could not be checked here. Looked up from germline, CDR1 is SGHDT and CDR2 is YYEEEE. 10 amino acids form the CDR3, both terminal residues included. CDR3: CASSLQGALP.

V usage is TRBV6-1 and J usage is TRBJ1-3; D not certain. V gave up 1 base and J gave up 2 bases, with 9 bases separating them. The CDR3 contains 15 residues. Germline V CDR1 and CDR2: MNHNS, SASEGT. CDR3 bases: TGTGCCAGCAGTGAAGTGTGGGGAGCTGGAAACACCATATATTTT. Translating it yields CASSEVWGAGNTIYF.

The gene calls are TRBV10-3 and TRBJ2-1; TRBD2 agrees at 12 bases. The germline gives CDR1 ENHRY, CDR2 SYGVKD. The CDR3 runs to 15 residues. Trimming cost V 6 bases and J 7 bases; bases outside gene matches: 7. The CDR3 loop is CAISPSGGARNEQFF. CDR3 bases: TGTGCCATCAGCCCTAGCGGGGGGGCCCGGAATGAGCAGTTCTTC.

This clone was observed a single time. The chain has TRBV2 and TRBJ2-1, with 9 bases matching TRBD1. Per germline, CDR1 SNHLY and CDR2 FYNNEI. The CDR3 totals 15 residues. Trimming took 6 bases from V and 9 from J; bases not matched to a gene: 12. CDR3 in DNA: TGTGCCAGCAGGATGGACAGGGGATCGGTACGTGAGCAGTTCTTC. As protein: CASRMDRGSVREQFF.

The chain is built from TRBV19 and TRBJ2-2; 8 bases fit TRBD2. Germline V gene lookup returns CDR1 LNHDA and CDR2 SQIVND (reference sequence). J gave up 5 bases and V 7 bases, and 6 bases lay outside the gene matches. This CDR3 contains 14 residues. The CDR3 DNA is TGTGCCAGTAATCCCGGGGGGGCAACCGGGGAGCTGTTTTTT. Its translation: CASNPGGATGELFF.

This sequence joins TRBV5-1 and TRBJ2-4, with TRBD1 matching over 9 bases. The V segment lost 4 bases and the J segment 5 bases; nucleotides outside the gene matches: 7. The CDR3 is 15 amino acids. Germline loops: CDR1 SGHRS, CDR2 YFSETQ. CDR3 coding DNA: TGCGCCAGCAGCGCCCGGACAGGGGCGCAAAACATTCAGTACTTC. Amino acid sequence: CASSARTGAQNIQYF.